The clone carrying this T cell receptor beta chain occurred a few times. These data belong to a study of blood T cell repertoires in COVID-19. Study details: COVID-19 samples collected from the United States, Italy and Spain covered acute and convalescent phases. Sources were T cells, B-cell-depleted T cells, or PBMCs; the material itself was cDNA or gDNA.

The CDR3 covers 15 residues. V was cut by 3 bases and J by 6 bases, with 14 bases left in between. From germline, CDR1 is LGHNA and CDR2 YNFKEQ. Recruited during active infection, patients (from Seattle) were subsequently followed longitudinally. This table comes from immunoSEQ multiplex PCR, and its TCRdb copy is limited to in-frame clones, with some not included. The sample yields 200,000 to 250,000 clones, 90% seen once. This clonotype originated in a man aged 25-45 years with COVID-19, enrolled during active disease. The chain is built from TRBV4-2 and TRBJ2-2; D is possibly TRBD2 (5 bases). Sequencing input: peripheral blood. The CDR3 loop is CASSQTPDGAGELFF. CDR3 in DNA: TGTGCCAGCAGCCAGACCCCCGACGGGGCCGGGGAGCTGTTTTTT.